This T cell receptor beta chain comes out of a study of blood T cell repertoires in COVID-19. Original processing notes: Reference gene primer amplification gave estimated nucleated cell counts. Assay: immunoSEQ multiplex PCR; the TCRdb copy retains only in-frame clones and omits some. Clone size and V and J calls were adopted from that table, with D and trimming inferred from the DNA. The repertoire holds approximately 150,000 clones, about three quarters seen once, with roughly 15% in the top ten. This clone came up once. The CDR3 sequence is 13 residues long. V was pared by 2 bases and J by 8 bases, with 4 bases of the junction left unmatched. Germline CDR1 is GTSNPN and CDR2 is SVGIG (reference sequence).

The source of this sequence is a middle-aged man with acute or convalescent COVID-19. The sequenced sample consisted of peripheral blood. The chain carries TRBV30 and TRBJ2-7, with 12 bases identical to TRBD1. The CDR3 protein is CAWSLGQGAKQYF. The CDR3, as DNA: TGTGCCTGGAGTCTGGGACAGGGGGCAAAGCAGTACTTC.